The sequence of this T cell receptor (beta chain) was determined in a study of spatial heterogeneity in lung cancer. General observations from the study: Ubiquitous and regional nonsynonymous mutations were each tracked by the matching count of ubiquitous or regional expanded TCRs. One measure, the expanded intratumoral alpha and beta TCR count, tracked tumor mutation counts.

As for time point: sample taken at primary tumor resection. The donor population consisted of some 70 patients with untreated, early-stage non-small cell lung cancer. From tumor, nontumor lung or frozen PBMC, whole RNA was taken unsorted for sequencing. On each TCR cDNA molecule, a unique molecular identifier was present. MiXCR, applied by TCRdb to the 5' RACE reads, yields one record per CDR3 protein. The table shows approximately 25,000 distinct CDR3 sequences, with under 10% occurring only once. The V segment lost 6 bases and the J segment 3 bases; nucleotides outside the gene matches: 8. Germline loops: CDR1 KGHSH, CDR2 LQKENI. The CDR3 is 15 residues long. There are many counts of this clonotype. The antigen is not known.

The genes are TRBV18 and TRBJ2-5; TRBD2 agrees at 9 bases. The sequence was collected from a male donor with early-stage non-small cell lung cancer. The sample here was lung tumor tissue, taken at surgery. The CDR3 region is CASSFWTSAKETQYF. CDR3 sequence (DNA): TGTGCCAGCTCTTTTTGGACTAGCGCCAAAGAGACCCAGTACTTC.